Below, one T cell receptor (beta chain) is given with its context. This clonotype was counted at least ten times. Its binding antigen is unknown. No much larger clonotype is one base removed from it; base qualities were not supplied. The sample is drawn from a study of T cells in Graves' hyperthyroidism and ophthalmopathy (dated by TCRdb to between 2018 and 2021). As for the study more broadly: Peripheral blood was sampled at the time of initial diagnosis, prior to any treatment. To identify TCR V-J signatures that set the groups apart, the researchers used a discovery cohort of 100 patients, made up of 40 to 45 with Graves' ophthalmopathy and 57 with stable Graves' hyperthyroidism. Whether ophthalmopathy could be predicted prospectively was tested in an independent validation cohort made up of fewer than 20 hyperthyroidism patients plus 17 patients who later progressed to ophthalmopathy. Thyroid tissue and blood T-cell repertoires from more than five Graves' hyperthyroidism patients were also compared in the study. After blood sampling, hyperthyroidism patients were treated with methimazole at a starting dose of 30 mg daily, and ophthalmopathy patients were treated with high-dose intravenous methylprednisolone. The paper describes TCR Vbeta CDR3 sequencing of around 140 peripheral blood samples, made up of around 41 ophthalmopathy patients, approximately 76 hyperthyroidism patients and around 17 progressor patients. The 85 to 100 discovery patients were randomly split 7:3 into training and test sets. On the study overall, not on this receptor specifically: In validation, the model predicted progression to ophthalmopathy with approximately 71% sensitivity and roughly 75% specificity, a median of roughly seven months before onset. Ophthalmopathy was separated from stable hyperthyroidism by a 13 V-J signature model, with approximately 89% sensitivity and about 84% specificity obtained in cross-validation and 80%/75% obtained in testing. Blood samples also contained most of the expanded thyroid clonotypes (frequency above 0.001), which suggests that blood repertoires may reflect thyroid immune responses. Sample size was not statistically predetermined, and blinding of investigators to group allocation was not performed.

The germline V gene yields SGHRS for CDR1 and YFSETQ for CDR2. The CDR3 measures 15 amino acids from cysteine to phenylalanine. Only CDR3 DNA is held: 45 bases, read in frame from base 1. The trim is 5 bases for V and 7 bases for J, with a gap of 19 bases between the germline ends. A patient counted as having stable Graves' hyperthyroidism if no progression to ophthalmopathy occurred over 18 months of follow-up. The hyperthyroidism patients were between 18 and 65 years old and newly diagnosed, with a disease duration of less than 2 months. Patients with uncontrolled infections, other autoimmune diseases, pregnancy or lactation were excluded. Diagnoses were established on the basis of clinical symptoms, serum thyroxine and TRAb, thyroid ultrasound, and orbital computed tomography. PBMCs were separated from approximately 9.9 ml of fresh peripheral blood using Ficoll-Paque density gradient centrifugation. Total RNA was extracted using Trizol reagent, and RNA quality was assessed on an Agilent 2100 Bioanalyzer.

The TCR beta CDR3 regions were amplified from RNA transcripts. The TCR CDR3 was subjected to a first round of RT-PCR using the HTBI primer set and the Qiagen OneStep RT-PCR kit. Libraries were constructed in a second round of multiplex PCR, after which size selection and purification were performed. Paired-end sequencing of the libraries was performed with 100 bp reads on an Illumina HiSeq2000. The source study handled its data this way. SOAPnuke was used to process the raw data, removing reads that contained adapters or uncalled bases, had a mean Phred below 15, or lacked an exact match to the constant primer or identifier. High-quality paired reads were merged using COPE v1.2.5, and each unique nucleotide sequence was defined as a clonotype. MiTCR v1.1 was used to align the clonotypes against IMGT TRBV, TRBD and TRBJ reference segments. Only V-J combinations with frequency above 0.0001, covering approximately 99% of repertoires, were analysed. A TCS score was defined as the ratio of F50 (clonal expansion) to E x V (chaos), with BLOSUM62-based TCRdist applied between CDR3 peptides within each V-J. Welch's t-statistics and random forest reduced 500 to 650 V-J features to about 13, which were used in a naive Bayes classifier (R e1071). TCRdb trimmed the raw reads at Q25, called clones with MiXCR and kept productive beta chains. Each CDR3 protein appears once, grouped with its most common genes and DNA. TCRdb's processing, not the study's, gives the V and J calls here. This sample holds 300,000 or so distinct CDR3 sequences; approximately 18% were observed only once. Approximately 49% of the sample goes to the ten largest clones.

This receptor was taken from a woman aged 50 to 60 with Graves' hyperthyroidism. The sample was blood. The chain is encoded by TRBV5-1 joined to TRBJ2-1, with the D assignment possibly TRBD1 or TRBD2, given 6 matching bases for each. The CDR3 loop reads CASSYEGGEGNEQFF. The nucleotide sequence reads as follows: TGCGCCAGCAGTTACGAGGGGGGCGAGGGGAATGAGCAGTTCTTC.